The entry below gives a single T cell receptor beta chain sequence along with its context. Profiled with immunoSEQ multiplex PCR; TCRdb holds only in-frame clones, not every one. The table records some 130,000 clones, around 80% of them present only once. The data stem from a study of blood T cell repertoires in COVID-19. Study background: COVID-19 samples from acute and convalescent phases originated in the United States, Italy and Spain.

Germline assignment: CDR1 SGHTA and CDR2 FQGTGA. The CDR3 totals 16 residues. V lost 5 bases and J lost 4; bases outside the gene matches: 7. Clinical history as reported by participants underpinned cohort assignment. J is TRBJ2-2 and V is TRBV7-3, with 10 bases lining up with TRBD1. This receptor was obtained from a man aged 40-55 years with acute COVID-19. The sample was PBMCs or T cells enriched from blood (not recorded which). CDR3 region: CASSLGGTGVTGELFF. The CDR3, as DNA: TGTGCCAGCAGCCTAGGGGGGACAGGGGTCACCGGGGAGCTGTTTTTT.